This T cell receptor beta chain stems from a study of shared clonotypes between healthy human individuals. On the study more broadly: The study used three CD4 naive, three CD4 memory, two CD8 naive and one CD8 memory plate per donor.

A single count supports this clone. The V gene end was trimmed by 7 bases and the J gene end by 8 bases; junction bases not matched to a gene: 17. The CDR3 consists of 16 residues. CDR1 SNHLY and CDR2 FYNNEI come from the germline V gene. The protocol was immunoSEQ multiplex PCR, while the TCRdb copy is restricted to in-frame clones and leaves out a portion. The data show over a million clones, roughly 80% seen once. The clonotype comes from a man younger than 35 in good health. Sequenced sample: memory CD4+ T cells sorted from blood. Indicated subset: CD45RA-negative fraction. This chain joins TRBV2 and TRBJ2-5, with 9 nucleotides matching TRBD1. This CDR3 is CASTLTTGGWTRTQYF. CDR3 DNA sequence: TGTGCCAGCACCCTCACCACAGGGGGCTGGACAAGAACCCAGTACTTC.